The 21 T cell receptor beta chains presented below share a single source sample, sequenced in a study of CD8+CD57+ T cells in acquired aplastic anemia. The study profiled TCR beta VDJ and CDR3 using genomic DNA as template. TCRdb called the reads again in MiXCR, with one record for every CDR3 protein. The sample lists some 280,000 distinct CDR3 sequences, around 60% seen once, with approximately 8.2% in the top ten. The sequenced sample was sorted CD4+, CD8+, or CD8+CD57+ T cells (not recorded which) from PBMCs. These receptors were taken from a human donor with severe aplastic anemia or a healthy control (not recorded which).

This clonotype was seen a few times. The rearrangement links TRBV7-8 to TRBJ1-6; 7 bases map to TRBD1. CDR1 SGHVS and CDR2 FQNEAQ come from the germline V gene. V lost 6 bases to trimming and J lost 7 bases; unmatched junction nucleotides: 9. The CDR3 is 15 residues long. The CDR3 reads CASRSDRTTNSPLHF. CDR3 nucleotide sequence: TGTGCCAGCAGATCGGACAGGACCACAAATTCACCCCTCCACTTT.

This clonotype was recorded many times. This chain uses TRBV30 with TRBJ1-2; TRBD1 agrees at 7 bases. The V and J ends lost 5 bases and 3 bases, in that order; junction bases with no gene match: 0. Germline V gene lookup returns CDR1 GTSNPN and CDR2 SVGIG (reference sequence). The CDR3 covers 11 residues. The CDR3 reads CAWGQDYGYTF. The CDR3 nucleotides are TGTGCCTGGGGACAGGACTATGGCTACACCTTC.

Comments on this clonotype: The junction shows a germline mismatch at one end, possibly a read error. The V and J genes are TRBV5-1 and TRBJ2-2; 7 bases are a match to TRBD2. CDR3 length: 15 amino acids. CDR1 is SGHRS and CDR2 is YFSETQ in the germline V gene. Here the CDR3 reads CASSLGTTGTGELFF. In DNA, the CDR3 is TGTGCCAGCAGCCTCGGGACTACAGGCACCGGGGAGCTGTTTTTT.

The V gene is TRBV15, the J gene TRBJ1-1; D perhaps matches TRBD1 (6 bases). The V gene's germline CDR1 is LNHNV and CDR2 YYDKDF (reference sequence). The CDR3 runs 19 residues. The V and J ends lost 0 bases and 0 bases respectively, with 20 bases between them. The CDR3 spells CATSRERGRTDLLNTEAFF. The CDR3 DNA follows: TGTGCCACCAGCAGAGAACGGGGCCGGACAGACCTTTTGAACACTGAAGCTTTCTTT. Variable domain in full (rest from reference TRBV15 and TRBJ1-1): DAMVIQNPRYQVTQFGKPVTLSCSQTLNHNVMYWYQQKSSQAPKLLFHYYDKDFNNEADTPDNFQSRRPNTSFCFLDIRSPGLGDTAMYLCATSRERGRTDLLNTEAFFGQGTRLTVV.

CDR3 sequence reads: CASSLGLSGSTGELFF. CDR3 bases: TGTGCCAGCAGCTTAGGGCTTAGCGGCAGCACCGGGGAGCTGTTTTTT. The chain links TRBV7-6 to TRBJ2-2; D possibly corresponds to TRBD2 (6 bases). The V gene's germline CDR1 is SGHVS and CDR2 FNYEAQ. The CDR3 runs 16 residues. Deletions cut 1 base from V and 4 bases from J, with 13 bases between.

Comments on this clonotype: The CDR3 carries no conserved terminal phenylalanine or tryptophan, so it likely arises from a read error. The gene calls are TRBV18 and TRBJ1-4, with D perhaps matching TRBD1 (5 bases). Germline V gives CDR1 KGHSH, CDR2 LQKENI. The CDR3 contains 13 residues. Trimming stripped 2 bases from V and 6 bases from J, with 7 bases between. The CDR3 sequence is CASSPGADEKLFL. In DNA, the CDR3 is TGTGCCAGCTCACCAGGGGCGGATGAAAAACTGTTTCTT.

The chain is built from TRBV29-1 and TRBJ1-5, with a tentative D call TRBD1 (5 bases). Trimming pared 6 bases from V and 1 base from J, leaving 19 bases between. Germline CDR1 SQVTM, CDR2 ANQGSEA. CDR3 length: 16 residues. CDR3 region: CSVGWGGGTSNQPQHF. The CDR3 DNA follows: TGCAGCGTAGGCTGGGGTGGGGGAACCAGCAATCAGCCCCAGCATTTT.

The CDR3 sequence: CSVRDEDSSPLHF. The CDR3 DNA follows: TGCAGCGTTCGGGACGAGGATAGTTCACCCCTCCACTTT. The genes are TRBV29-1 and TRBJ1-6; perhaps TRBD1 as D (5 bases). The CDR3 length is 13 residues. The V end was cut by 5 bases, the J end by 9 bases, with 14 bases between. The germline CDR1 and CDR2 sequences are SQVTM and ANQGSEA.

This sequence joins TRBV15 and TRBJ2-5; 14 positions match TRBD2. CDR1 and CDR2 (germline): LNHNV, YYDKDF (reference sequence). This CDR3 comprises 16 residues. J lost 3 bases, V lost 5 bases, and 5 bases had no gene match. The CDR3 here is CATSGRLAGGEETQYF. The CDR3, as DNA: TGTGCCACCAGCGGCCGACTAGCGGGGGGGGAAGAGACCCAGTACTTC.

Details on this clonotype: The junction differs from germline at one of its ends, possibly a read error. The genes are TRBV20-1 and TRBJ1-4; TRBD1 matches at 7 bases. Looked up from germline, CDR1 is DFQATT and CDR2 is SNEGSKA (reference sequence). The CDR3 runs to 12 residues. The CDR3 region is CSAGDSWNTEAF. The CDR3 region has the DNA TGCAGTGCGGGGGACAGCTGGAACACTGAAGCTTTT.

This clonotype has only a few counts. The rearrangement links TRBV7-2 to TRBJ1-2, with D perhaps matching TRBD1 (6 bases). The CDR3 is 14 amino acids. Germline-derived CDR1 and CDR2 are SGHTA and FQGNSA. The V end lost 1 base, the J end lost 4 bases, and 10 bases lay between the germline ends. The CDR3 bases are TGTGCCAGCAGCTTAGATCGACAGGTCTATGGCTACACCTTC. Translated, it gives CASSLDRQVYGYTF.

This chain joins TRBV20-1 and TRBJ2-1; weak D call: TRBD2 (6 bases). Trimming shortened V by 0 bases and J by 7 bases, and 16 bases separated the two germline ends. Per the germline V gene, CDR1 is DFQATT and CDR2 is SNEGSKA (reference sequence). The CDR3 is 15 amino acids. CDR3 nucleotide sequence: TGCAGTGCTAGAGATGAAGTTGCGGCGGGGAATGAGCAGTTCTTC. Protein sequence: CSARDEVAAGNEQFF.

This clonotype was detected many times. The chain is built from TRBV28 and TRBJ1-2, with D unclear. This CDR3 has 15 amino acids. V shed 6 bases and J shed 3 bases, with 17 bases lying between them. Per the germline V gene, CDR1 is MDHEN and CDR2 is SYDVKM. The CDR3 nucleotides are TGTGCCAGCAGCTTGGGCTCCCTCGGAGACTATGGCTACACCTTC. Translation: CASSLGSLGDYGYTF.

The rearrangement uses TRBV7-2 and TRBJ1-2, with a weak D call TRBD1 (6 bases). CDR3 length: 13 residues. The germline V and J ends were trimmed by 5 bases and 4 bases, with 11 bases remaining between them. Looked up from germline, CDR1 is SGHTA and CDR2 is FQGNSA. The CDR3 spells CASSKRQVYGYTF. CDR3 DNA sequence: TGTGCCAGCAGCAAAAGACAGGTCTATGGCTACACCTTC.

This clonotype was observed many times. This CDR3 reads CASSSTGGLNTIYF. Here the CDR3 DNA reads TGTGCCAGCAGTTCTACAGGGGGCTTGAACACCATATATTTT. V is TRBV12-3 or TRBV12-4 and J is TRBJ1-3, with 9 positions matching TRBD1. V lost 4 bases, J lost 7 bases, and 5 bases stayed unmatched. The CDR3 length is 14 residues.

Concerning this clonotype: One junction end does not reproduce the germline sequence, and a read error may be involved. The chain is built from TRBV10-2 and TRBJ1-2; no clear D gene. This CDR3 spans 14 amino acids. Germline lookup yields CDR1 WSHSY and CDR2 SAAADI. CDR3 sequence: CASSPAQTNYGYTF. In nucleotides, the CDR3 is TGTGCCAGCAGCCCTGCGCAAACTAACTATGGCTACACCTTC.

The table lists this clonotype with many counts. The chain couples TRBV20-1 to TRBJ2-7, with 10 bases that match TRBD2. Germline V gives CDR1 DFQATT, CDR2 SNEGSKA (reference sequence). J lost 3 bases, V lost 5 bases, and 4 bases had no gene match. This CDR3 spans 13 amino acids. The CDR3 sequence: CSAPGLADYEQYF. The DNA of the CDR3 is TGCAGTGCTCCAGGACTAGCGGACTACGAGCAGTACTTC.

This clonotype was detected many times. This chain joins TRBV20-1 and TRBJ1-1, with TRBD1 matching over 9 bases. CDR1 is DFQATT, CDR2 SNEGSKA, per germline (reference sequence). There are 14 residues in the CDR3. V trimming: 0 bases; J trimming: 5 bases; junction bases outside the gene matches: 4. CDR3 residues: CSARDATGGTEAFF. Here the CDR3 DNA reads TGCAGTGCTAGAGATGCGACAGGGGGAACTGAAGCTTTCTTT.

The CDR3: CASSLSRLDTQYF. The CDR3, as DNA: TGTGCCAGCAGCTTAAGTCGCCTAGATACGCAGTATTTT. This chain links TRBV7-2 with TRBJ2-3; D is undetermined. Germline V lookup: CDR1 SGHTA, CDR2 FQGNSA. The CDR3 is 13 amino acids. V was clipped by 2 bases and J by 5 bases, with 8 bases between them. Together with reference TRBV7-2 and TRBJ2-3, the CDR3 gives the full variable domain: GAGVSQSPSNKVTEKGKDVELRCDPISGHTALYWYRQSLGQGLEFLIYFQGNSAPDKSGLPSDRFSAERTGGSVSTLTIQRTQQEDSAVYLCASSLSRLDTQYFGPGTRLTVL.

The chain links TRBV10-3 to TRBJ2-3; no definite D call. V dropped 2 bases and J dropped 2 bases, with 2 bases sitting between them. This CDR3 has 12 amino acids. Germline assignment: CDR1 ENHRY and CDR2 SYGVKD. CDR3 coding DNA: TGTGCCATCAGTGAGCCCACAGATACGCAGTATTTT. Amino acids: CAISEPTDTQYF.

This clonotype was detected many times. V and J are TRBV5-1 and TRBJ1-4; D unresolved. Germline lookup yields CDR1 SGHRS and CDR2 YFSETQ. The CDR3 consists of 17 residues. V lost 2 bases and J 0 bases, leaving 14 bases between the germline ends. CDR3 residues: CASSFSIQVSTNEKLFF. In nucleotides, the CDR3 is TGCGCCAGCAGCTTTTCGATCCAGGTTTCAACTAATGAAAAACTGTTTTTT.